These T cell receptor beta chains were read from a single sample in a study of Ad26.COV2.S vaccination and SARS-CoV-2 variants. Data came from immunoSEQ multiplex PCR; TCRdb stores just in-frame clones and leaves some out. The sample holds about 350,000 clones, about 90% seen once. The sample here was peripheral blood, taken after recovery from COVID-19. The receptors come from a human donor who had recovered from COVID-19. Each CDR3 is given with its conserved first and last residue. Each record gives: V gene, J gene, D gene, clone size, CDR3 DNA, CDR3 protein. A D gene is named only where the DNA matches it firmly. The listing skips clone size in some rows; elsewhere it reads once, few, many or a size class.

>TRBV11-2|TRBJ1-6|NA|NA
TGTGCCAGCAGCTTAGGTTCACCCCTCCACTTT
CASSLGSPLHF
>TRBV20-1|TRBJ2-1|TRBD2|once
TGCAGTGCTAGTGGCGGGGGGCGGAGGAATGAGCAGTTCTTC
CSASGGGRRNEQFF
>TRBV29-1|TRBJ2-7|NA|NA
TGCAGCGTTGAAGATCGGGACACTCCCTACGAGCAGTACTTC
CSVEDRDTPYEQYF
>TRBV21-1|TRBJ2-6|NA|NA
TGTGCCAGCAGCAAAGCGCTTTTAGGGTCTGGGGCCAACGTCCTGACTTTC
CASSKALLGSGANVLTF
>TRBV6-1|TRBJ1-1|TRBD1|NA
TGTGCCAGCAGTGCCTACAGGGGTTCGTGGTACACTGAAGCTTTCTTT
CASSAYRGSWYTEAFF
>TRBV19|TRBJ1-3|TRBD1|NA
TGTGCCAGTACCCTTGCCGGGACAGGGGGCGCAGGCACCATATATTTT
CASTLAGTGGAGTIYF
>TRBV12-5|TRBJ2-1|NA|NA
TGTGCTAGTGGTTTGGTACGTACCTACAATGAGCAGTTCTTC
CASGLVRTYNEQFF
>TRBV7-6|TRBJ1-1|TRBD1|few
TGTGCCAGCAGCTTAGATAATAAGGACAGGGGACGGAACACTGAAGCTTTCTTT
CASSLDNKDRGRNTEAFF
>TRBV12-3/TRBV12-4|TRBJ2-7|NA|NA
TGTGCCAGCAGTCGGGACGGATACGAGCAGTACTTC
CASSRDGYEQYF
>TRBV3-1/TRBV3-2|TRBJ2-3|TRBD2|NA
TGTGCCAGCAGCCCTCTAGCGGGGGGCACAGATACGCAGTATTTT
CASSPLAGGTDTQYF
>TRBV5-5|TRBJ1-1|NA|NA
TGTGCCAGCAGCTTGGTGGTGAGTCCAGTGAACACTGAAGCTTTCTTT
CASSLVVSPVNTEAFF
>TRBV9|TRBJ2-3|TRBD2|NA
TGTGCCAGCAGCGGACTAGCGGGGGGCCTTGGGGATACGCAGTATTTT
CASSGLAGGLGDTQYF
>TRBV6-6|TRBJ1-1|TRBD1|few
TGTGCCAGCAGGCCGGGACAGGGGGGGAACACTGAAGCTTTCTTT
CASRPGQGGNTEAFF
>TRBV27|TRBJ2-3|TRBD2|NA
TGTGCCAGCAGTTTATCTCAAGGGACTACCGCAACAGATACGCAGTATTTT
CASSLSQGTTATDTQYF
>TRBV5-1|TRBJ2-7|NA|NA
TGCGCCAGCAGCTTGGCAGGGCTCAACGAGCAGTACTTC
CASSLAGLNEQYF
>TRBV7-9|TRBJ1-2|NA|NA
TGTGCCAGCAGCTTAAATGGACCGTCAAGAGACTATGGCTACACCTTC
CASSLNGPSRDYGYTF
>TRBV3-1/TRBV3-2|TRBJ1-6|TRBD1|few
TGTGCCAGCAGCCGGACAGGGGGCCTTTCACCCCTCCACTTT
CASSRTGGLSPLHF
>TRBV13|TRBJ2-7|TRBD1|NA
TGTGCCAGCAGCTTAGCACAGGGGACGTACGAGCAGTACTTC
CASSLAQGTYEQYF
>TRBV10-1|TRBJ2-1|TRBD2|NA
TGCGCCAGCAGTGTTGGACTAGCGGGGAATGAGCAGTTCTTC
CASSVGLAGNEQFF
>TRBV27|TRBJ2-7|NA|NA
TGTGCCAGCAGTGATTCGGAGGGATCCTACGAGCAGTACTTC
CASSDSEGSYEQYF
>TRBV7-9|TRBJ1-6|TRBD1|NA
TGTGCCAGCAGCTACGACACAGGGGCCGCGCCTGGCCTCCACTTT
CASSYDTGAAPGLHF
>TRBV6-1|TRBJ1-2|TRBD1|NA
TGTGCCAGCAGTGAAGGGGACAGATATGGCTACACCTTC
CASSEGDRYGYTF
>TRBV19|TRBJ2-5|TRBD1|NA
TGTGCCAGTAGTAGACGGACAGGAGACCAAGAGACCCAGTACTTC
CASSRRTGDQETQYF
>TRBV29-1|TRBJ1-1|NA|NA
TGCAGCGTAGATCTTACCGGGGGGTGGACTGAAGCTTTCTTT
CSVDLTGGWTEAFF
>TRBV4-1|TRBJ1-4|TRBD1|NA
TGCGCCAGCAGCCCACTCCCCAGGGGGCAGGGTGAAAAACTGTTTTTT
CASSPLPRGQGEKLFF
>TRBV4-1|TRBJ1-3|TRBD1|few
TGCGCCAGCAGCCAAAACCGGGACAGGGGTTCTGGAAACACCATATATTTT
CASSQNRDRGSGNTIYF
>TRBV6-5|TRBJ1-2|NA|NA
TGTGCCACCAGGATAGGGACGGACTATGGCTACACCTTC
CATRIGTDYGYTF
>TRBV19|TRBJ2-7|NA|NA
TGTGCCAGCGCCGGGGGCTACGAGCAGTACTTC
CASAGGYEQYF